This paragraph covers one T cell receptor beta chain sequence. The authors' processing: Nucleated cell counts were estimated from reference gene primer amplification. The table came from immunoSEQ multiplex PCR; TCRdb's copy has only in-frame clones and leaves some out. V and J calls and clone size are given by that table; D and trimming were obtained from the DNA. The data show roughly 20,000 clones, approximately 90% seen once. This sample is part of a study of blood T cell repertoires in COVID-19. The wider study: Acute and convalescent COVID-19 specimens originated in the United States, Italy and Spain. PBMCs, B-cell-depleted T cells, or T cells provided the cDNA or gDNA that made up the material.

This CDR3 has 17 amino acids. Per germline, CDR1 SGHRS and CDR2 YFSETQ. Trimming removed 4 bases from V and 4 bases from J; junction bases left unmatched: 8. Sequencing used peripheral blood. The chain uses TRBV5-1 and TRBJ2-5; 15 positions agree with TRBD2. This TCR came from a human donor with active COVID-19. The donor label of this sample is uncertain. The chain's CDR3 is CASSPGLAGGIGETQYF. DNA for the CDR3: TGCGCCAGCAGCCCCGGACTAGCGGGGGGGATCGGAGAGACCCAGTACTTC.